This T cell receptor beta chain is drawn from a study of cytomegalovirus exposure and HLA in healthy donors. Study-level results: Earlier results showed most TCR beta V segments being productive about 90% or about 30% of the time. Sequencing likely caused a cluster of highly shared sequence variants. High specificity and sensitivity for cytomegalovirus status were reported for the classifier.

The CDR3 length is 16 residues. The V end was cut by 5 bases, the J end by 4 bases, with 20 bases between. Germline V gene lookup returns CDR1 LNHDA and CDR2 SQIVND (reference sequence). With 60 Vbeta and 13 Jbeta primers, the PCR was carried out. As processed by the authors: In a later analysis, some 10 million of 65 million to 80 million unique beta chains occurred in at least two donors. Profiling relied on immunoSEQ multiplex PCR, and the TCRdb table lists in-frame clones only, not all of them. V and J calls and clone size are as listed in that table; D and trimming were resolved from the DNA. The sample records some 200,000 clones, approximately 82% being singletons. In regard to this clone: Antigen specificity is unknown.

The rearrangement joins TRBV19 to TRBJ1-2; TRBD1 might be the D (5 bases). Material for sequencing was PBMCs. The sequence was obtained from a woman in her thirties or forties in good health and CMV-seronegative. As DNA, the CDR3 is TGTGCCAGTAGTCCAGGGCCTTTCACTGAGTCCTATGGCTACACCTTC. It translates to CASSPGPFTESYGYTF.